The sample holds a few counts of the clone carrying this T cell receptor (beta chain). Its antigen remains unidentified. This CDR3 is built from 15 residues. Trimming cost V 1 base and J 0 bases, with 7 bases left between them. The germline gives CDR1 SNHLY, CDR2 FYNNEI. The data belong to a study of response to subunit inactivated influenza vaccine. Study-wide points: Authors suggested each seasonal influenza vaccination recruits few new T cells.

TCRdb itself ran the RT-PCR reads through MiXCR, one entry per CDR3 protein. This table has about 700,000 distinct CDR3 sequences, around 14% appearing once. The input for sequencing was PBMCs from blood, taken 11 to 12 days after vaccination. This chain uses TRBV2 with TRBJ1-5, with D perhaps TRBD1 (5 bases). The TCR originated in a man in his fifties who received an inactivated influenza vaccine. CDR3 in amino acids: CASSEGQISNQPQHF. The CDR3 bases are TGTGCCAGCAGTGAAGGACAGATTAGCAATCAGCCCCAGCATTTT.